The T cell receptor beta chain described here comes from a study of blood T cell repertoires in COVID-19. Measured with immunoSEQ multiplex PCR; TCRdb has only the in-frame clones, and not every one. The table shows about 240,000 clones, with roughly 86% occurring only once. The germline CDR1 and CDR2 sequences are MNHEY and SVGAGI. The CDR3 loop spans 12 amino acids. The germline V and J ends were trimmed by 4 bases and 3 bases, with 3 bases remaining between them. Sequencing was performed on peripheral blood. This TCR derives from a man older than 75 with acute or convalescent COVID-19. The chain combines TRBV6-5 with TRBJ2-2; D is unclear. Here the CDR3 reads CASSSDTGELFF. CDR3 nucleotides: TGTGCCAGCAGTTCTGACACCGGGGAGCTGTTTTTT.